One and the same sample provided the 30 T cell receptor beta chains below, sequenced in a study of response to subunit inactivated influenza vaccine. Each CDR3 protein is one row after TCRdb ran MiXCR on the RT-PCR reads. The sample shows over 400,000 distinct CDR3 sequences, over 9.5% of them seen only once. The sample in question was PBMCs from blood, obtained roughly 48 days after vaccination. The source of these receptors is a man aged 45 to 65 who received an inactivated influenza vaccine.

CDR3 nucleotide sequence: TGTGCCAGCAGCTTAGGTGGGAGCAAAAACACTGAAGCTTTCTTT. This translates into CASSLGGSKNTEAFF. V is TRBV7-6 and J is TRBJ1-1; no clear D gene. V was shortened by 1 base and J by 2 bases, with 11 bases between the two germline ends. Germline V gene lookup returns CDR1 SGHVS and CDR2 FNYEAQ. The CDR3 sequence is 15 residues long.

In its sample, this clonotype was seen many times. The rearrangement uses TRBV4-3 and TRBJ2-2; D ambiguous. Germline assignment: CDR1 LGHNA and CDR2 YSLEER. V lost 0 bases and J 4 bases, leaving 9 bases between the germline ends. CDR3 length equals 15 residues. Here the CDR3 reads CASSQDNRPTGELFF. The CDR3 DNA reads TGCGCCAGCAGCCAAGATAACAGACCCACCGGGGAGCTGTTTTTT.

This clonotype has a handful of counts. The V call is TRBV7-2, the J call TRBJ2-7; 8 bases match TRBD1. Looked up from germline, CDR1 is SGHTA and CDR2 is FQGNSA. V gave up 2 bases and J gave up 3 bases; unmatched junction bases: 9. The CDR3 contains 16 residues. For the CDR3, the DNA is TGTGCCAGCAGCTTACCACGTGGGACAGGAGGCTACGAGCAGTACTTC. Its translation: CASSLPRGTGGYEQYF.

This clonotype was recorded many times. Compared with germline, one end of the junction differs, possibly owing to a read error. This rearrangement joins TRBV5-1 to TRBJ2-5; D not resolved. The CDR3 length is 12 residues. Germline CDR1 SGHRS, CDR2 YFSETQ. CDR3 amino acids: CSSEERQETQYF. CDR3 coding DNA: TGCTCCAGCGAGGAGCGCCAAGAGACCCAGTACTTC.

The rearrangement joins TRBV4-3 to TRBJ2-1; 11 bases fit TRBD2. Germline assignment: CDR1 LGHNA and CDR2 YSLEER. V gave up 1 base and J gave up 5 bases; unmatched junction bases: 10. CDR3 length equals 18 residues. The CDR3 DNA sequence: TGCGCCAGCAGCCAAGGAACAGGGGCACTAGCGGGAGACAATGAGCAGTTCTTC. It yields the protein CASSQGTGALAGDNEQFF.

This clonotype was counted only a few times. The V and J genes are TRBV6-1 and TRBJ1-2, with 9 bases fitting TRBD1. Germline CDR1 and CDR2: MNHNS and SASEGT. The CDR3 runs to 13 residues. The V segment lost 5 bases and the J segment 7 bases; nucleotides outside the gene matches: 5. The CDR3 DNA sequence: TGTGCCAGCAGTCCGACAGGGGGAATTGGCTACACCTTC. It codes for CASSPTGGIGYTF.

This clonotype was counted ten times or more. The CDR3, as DNA: TGCAGTGCTAGTACGGCGGTACGTGTTCTTGAGCAGTTCTTC. Translation: CSASTAVRVLEQFF. V gene TRBV20-1 combines with J gene TRBJ2-1; D unclear. Trimming took 3 bases from V and 9 from J, leaving 18 bases between them. CDR1 and CDR2 (germline): DFQATT, SNEGSKA (reference sequence). The CDR3 is 14 amino acids.

This clonotype has just a few counts. The chain links TRBV20-1 to TRBJ1-3; tentatively, D is TRBD1 (6 bases). The length of the CDR3 is 14 residues. Germline V gives CDR1 DFQATT, CDR2 SNEGSKA (reference sequence). V lost 3 bases and J 2 bases, leaving 11 bases between the germline ends. The CDR3 region has the DNA TGCAGTGCTAGTTACGGGGGCCCTGGAAACACCATATATTTT. It codes for CSASYGGPGNTIYF.

The chain recombines TRBV20-1 with TRBJ2-2, with TRBD2 matching 7 bases. J gave up 3 bases and V 0 bases, and 4 bases lay outside the gene matches. This CDR3 comprises 15 residues. Per germline, CDR1 DFQATT and CDR2 SNEGSKA (reference sequence). CDR3 coding DNA: TGCAGTGCTAGAGATTTTCGGGGGGACACCGGGGAGCTGTTTTTT. It yields the protein CSARDFRGDTGELFF.

The sample holds many counts of this clonotype. The chain combines TRBV7-9 with TRBJ2-3, with 12 nucleotides matching TRBD2. This CDR3 has 15 amino acids. Germline lookup yields CDR1 SEHNR and CDR2 FQNEAQ (reference sequence). V lost 5 bases and J lost 4; bases outside the gene matches: 4. CDR3 bases: TGTGCCAGCAGCCAGGGACTAGCGGGCCCAGATACGCAGTATTTT. Its protein is CASSQGLAGPDTQYF.

This clonotype showed up many times. CDR3 coding DNA: TGTGCCACCAGCAGAGATATTGGGGTGCGTACCCGACAAGAGACCCAGTACTTC. Protein sequence: CATSRDIGVRTRQETQYF. The chain combines TRBV15 with TRBJ2-5; no definite D call. From germline, CDR1 is LNHNV and CDR2 YYDKDF (reference sequence). The CDR3 totals 18 residues. V gave up 0 bases and J gave up 2 bases, with 19 bases separating them.

There are a few counts of this clonotype. J is TRBJ1-1 and V is TRBV25-1; D is perhaps TRBD1 (5 bases). This CDR3 has 12 amino acids. Germline lookup yields CDR1 MGHDK and CDR2 SYGVNS. Trimming stripped 5 bases from V and 10 bases from J, with 14 bases between. DNA for the CDR3: TGTGCCAGCAGTTGGGAAGGGGTTGGAGCTTTCTTT. Translated: CASSWEGVGAFF.

This clonotype has a count of ten or more. The genes are TRBV7-9 and TRBJ2-7; 9 nucleotides align to TRBD1. This CDR3 is built from 15 residues. J lost 2 bases, V lost 1 base, and 3 bases had no gene match. Per the germline V gene, CDR1 is SEHNR and CDR2 is FQNEAQ (reference sequence). DNA of the CDR3: TGTGCCAGCAGCTTAGGGGACAGGGTAGCCTACGAGCAGTACTTC. Its protein product is CASSLGDRVAYEQYF.

This clonotype was picked up many times. The CDR3 is CASSLAAGLNEQFF. The CDR3 DNA reads TGTGCCAGCAGCTTAGCGGCAGGGCTGAATGAGCAGTTCTTC. J is TRBJ2-1 and V is TRBV7-2; a weak D match, TRBD1 (5 bases). Per germline, CDR1 SGHTA and CDR2 FQGNSA. V lost 0 bases and J lost 7, with 10 bases in between. The CDR3 consists of 14 residues. Full variable domain (remainder filled in from reference TRBV7-2 and TRBJ2-1): GAGVSQSPSNKVTEKGKDVELRCDPISGHTALYWYRQSLGQGLEFLIYFQGNSAPDKSGLPSDRFSAERTGGSVSTLTIQRTQQEDSAVYLCASSLAAGLNEQFFGPGTRLTVL.

Notes on this clonotype: The junction does not match germline at one end; this may be a read error. This sequence joins TRBV15 and TRBJ2-2; tentative D call: TRBD2 (5 bases). The CDR3 is made up of 15 amino acids. The germline V gene has CDR1 LNHNV and CDR2 YYDKDF (reference sequence). The CDR3 region is CAISRESGNTGELFF. Here the CDR3 DNA reads TGTGCCATCAGCAGAGAAAGCGGCAACACCGGGGAGCTGTTTTTT. Full variable domain (missing parts from reference TRBV15 and TRBJ2-2): DAMVIQNPRYQVTQFGKPVTLSCSQTLNHNVMYWYQQKSSQAPKLLFHYYDKDFNNEADTPDNFQSRRPNTSFCFLDIRSPGLGDTAMYLCAISRESGNTGELFFGEGSRLTVL.

This clonotype has just a few counts. V is TRBV4-3 and J is TRBJ1-2, with D perhaps TRBD1 (5 bases). The CDR3 contains 16 residues. V lost 1 base and J lost 1, with 13 bases in between. Germline loops: CDR1 LGHNA, CDR2 YSLEER. The CDR3 region has the DNA TGCGCCAGCAGCCAAGGCATCAGGGTTGTTAACTATGGCTACACCTTC. It translates to CASSQGIRVVNYGYTF.

This chain uses TRBV20-1 with TRBJ2-1, with unresolved D. CDR1 DFQATT and CDR2 SNEGSKA come from the germline V gene (reference sequence). The CDR3 contains 15 residues. V lost 0 bases, J lost 7 bases, and 16 bases lay in between. This chain's CDR3 is CSARDSGPLQNEQFF. CDR3 sequence (DNA): TGCAGTGCTAGAGATTCCGGACCGTTGCAGAATGAGCAGTTCTTC.

This clonotype has ten or more counts. This chain connects TRBV7-2 to TRBJ1-2; no definite D call. V was trimmed by 1 base and J by 7 bases, leaving 10 bases between them. CDR1 and CDR2 (germline): SGHTA, FQGNSA. The CDR3 sequence is 13 residues long. The CDR3 spells CASSLGPKGGYTF. Written as DNA, the CDR3 is TGTGCCAGCAGCTTAGGTCCAAAGGGTGGCTACACCTTC.

This clonotype was recorded a few times. The chain recombines TRBV6-1 with TRBJ2-5; TRBD1 is a possible D gene (5 bases). Germline V lookup: CDR1 MNHNS, CDR2 SASEGT. This CDR3 has 17 residues. Trimming pared 5 bases from V and 5 bases from J, leaving 24 bases between. For the CDR3, the DNA is TGTGCCAGCAGTCAAAATGGAAGGGGCGTGAGGTGGGAGACCCAGTACTTC. Protein sequence: CASSQNGRGVRWETQYF.

This clonotype was found a few times. The rearrangement links TRBV6-7 to TRBJ1-2; TRBD1 matches 9 bases. TRBV6-7 is designated an ORF whose function remains uncertain. The CDR3 loop spans 16 amino acids. Losses at the gene ends were 5 bases for V and 0 bases for J; bases not matched to a gene: 7. The CDR3 sequence is CASSRPRTGANYGYTF. The CDR3 region has the DNA TGTGCCAGCAGTCGACCCAGGACAGGGGCTAACTATGGCTACACCTTC.

This clonotype was found many times. The genes are TRBV20-1 and TRBJ2-3; 12 nucleotides match TRBD2. The CDR3 length is 16 residues. The germline CDR1 and CDR2 sequences are DFQATT and SNEGSKA (reference sequence). V was clipped by 6 bases and J by 0 bases; unmatched bases: 7. CDR3 sequence: CSAGTSGYSSTDTQYF. In DNA, the CDR3 is TGCAGTGCGGGGACTAGCGGGTACTCTAGCACAGATACGCAGTATTTT.

This clonotype was counted only a few times. This sequence joins TRBV7-2 and TRBJ2-5; D could derive from TRBD1 or TRBD2 (5 bases each). This CDR3 region has 13 residues. Germline assignment: CDR1 SGHTA and CDR2 FQGNSA. V dropped 5 bases and J dropped 5 bases, with 12 bases sitting between them. CDR3 sequence: CASSNQGGETQYF. CDR3 bases: TGTGCCAGCAGCAATCAGGGCGGGGAGACCCAGTACTTC.

The sample holds a few counts of this clonotype. V and J are TRBV28 and TRBJ2-5; 10 positions agree with TRBD2. After removal of 8 bases from V and 3 bases from J, the junction contained 9 bases not matched to a gene. Germline CDR1 reads MDHEN; CDR2 reads SYDVKM. The CDR3 sequence is 15 residues long. CDR3 in amino acids: CASGVSAGGKETQYF. The CDR3 region has the DNA TGTGCCAGCGGAGTATCAGCGGGGGGGAAAGAGACCCAGTACTTC.

This clonotype turned up a few times. The chain uses TRBV5-5 and TRBJ2-1; maybe TRBD1 (6 bases). The CDR3 is 14 amino acids. V lost 4 bases, J lost 0 bases, and 8 bases lay in between. Germline V gives CDR1 SGHKS, CDR2 YYEKEE (reference sequence). CDR3 sequence: CASSRDISYNEQFF. The CDR3 coding sequence is TGTGCCAGCAGCCGGGACATCTCCTACAATGAGCAGTTCTTC.

This clonotype was observed a few times. The chain carries TRBV6-1 and TRBJ1-2; 7 nucleotides match TRBD1. V shed 6 bases and J 1 base; nucleotides not matched to a gene: 8. The V gene's germline CDR1 is MNHNS and CDR2 SASEGT. The CDR3 is 15 residues long. CDR3 loop: CASSRDRARNYGYTF. CDR3 nucleotides: TGTGCCAGCAGCCGAGACAGGGCCCGTAACTATGGCTACACCTTC.

The table lists this clonotype with many counts. The chain is built from TRBV28 and TRBJ2-1; TRBD2 is a possible D gene (5 bases). There are 14 residues in the CDR3. Trimming pared 6 bases from V and 4 bases from J, leaving 13 bases between. Per germline, CDR1 MDHEN and CDR2 SYDVKM. The CDR3 loop is CASRRRGYYNEQFF. DNA of the CDR3: TGTGCCAGCAGACGTCGGGGATATTACAATGAGCAGTTCTTC.

The genes are TRBV4-3 and TRBJ2-1; 8 nucleotides match TRBD2. This CDR3 is 17 amino acids long. With 1 base clipped from V and 2 bases from J, the junction kept 7 bases outside the gene matches. Germline V gene data show CDR1 as LGHNA and CDR2 as YSLEER. The CDR3 coding sequence is TGCGCCAGCAGCCAAGTCAGTAGCGGGGTGACCTACAATGAGCAGTTCTTC. Translated: CASSQVSSGVTYNEQFF.

There are many counts of this clonotype. This chain links TRBV12-3 or TRBV12-4 with TRBJ1-5; D is undetermined. There are 15 residues in the CDR3. The V gene lost 5 bases and the J gene lost 1 base, with 12 bases spanning the gap. The CDR3 spells CASSLSGSSNQPQHF. The CDR3 nucleotides are TGTGCCAGCAGTCTTTCCGGGAGCAGCAATCAGCCCCAGCATTTT.

This chain uses TRBV7-2 with TRBJ1-6; the D is unclear. This CDR3 region has 15 residues. Germline CDR1 reads SGHTA; CDR2 reads FQGNSA. The V and J ends lost 1 base and 7 bases respectively, with 11 bases between them. The DNA of the CDR3 is TGTGCCAGCAGCTTAGAACGGCCCCGGAATTCACCCCTCCACTTT. It encodes CASSLERPRNSPLHF.

This clonotype is a singleton in its sample. J is TRBJ2-7 and V is TRBV20-1, with 13 positions matching TRBD2. Germline V CDR1 and CDR2: DFQATT, SNEGSKA (reference sequence). V lost 4 bases and J lost 5; bases outside the gene matches: 11. The CDR3 covers 16 residues. CDR3 sequence reads: CSATTGTSGAVDEQYF. The CDR3 nucleotides read TGCAGTGCTACGACAGGGACTAGCGGGGCGGTCGACGAGCAGTACTTC.